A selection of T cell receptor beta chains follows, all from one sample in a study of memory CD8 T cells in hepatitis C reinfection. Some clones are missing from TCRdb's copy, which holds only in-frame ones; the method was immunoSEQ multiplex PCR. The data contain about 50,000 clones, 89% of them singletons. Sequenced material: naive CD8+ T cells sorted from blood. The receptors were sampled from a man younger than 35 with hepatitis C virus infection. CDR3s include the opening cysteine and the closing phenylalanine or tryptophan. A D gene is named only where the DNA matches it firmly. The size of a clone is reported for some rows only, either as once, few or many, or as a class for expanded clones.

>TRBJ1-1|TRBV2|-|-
TGTGCCAGCAGCGCTACTACAGGATACATGAACACTGAAGCTTTCTTT
CASSATTGYMNTEAFF
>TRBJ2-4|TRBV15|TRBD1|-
TGTGCCACCAGCAGAGACGGACAGGCTAAAAACATTCAGTACTTC
CATSRDGQAKNIQYF
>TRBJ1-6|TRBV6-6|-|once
TGTGCCAGCAGTTACTCCTTCGGCAGGGCAGATTCACCCCTCCACTTT
CASSYSFGRADSPLHF
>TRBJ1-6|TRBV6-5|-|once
TGTGCCAGCAGGTACTTCCAGGTGAATTCACCCCTCCACTTT
CASRYFQVNSPLHF
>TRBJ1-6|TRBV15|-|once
TGTGCCACCAGCAGAGCAGGTCAGCCGAATTCACCCCTCCACTTT
CATSRAGQPNSPLHF
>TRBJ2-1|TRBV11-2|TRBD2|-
TGTGCCAGCAGCTTAGGAAGAGCGGGGGGGCGGAATGAGCAGTTCTTC
CASSLGRAGGRNEQFF
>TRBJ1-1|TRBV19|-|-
TGTGCCAGTTATACAGGGACGAACACTGAAGCTTTCTTT
CASYTGTNTEAFF
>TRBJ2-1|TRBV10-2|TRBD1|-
TGCGCCAGCAGCCTTCTTGGGGGGACAGGTACGAATGAGCAGTTCTTC
CASSLLGGTGTNEQFF
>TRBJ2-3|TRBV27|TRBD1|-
TGTGCCAGCAGTTTGGGACAGGGGGCGGATACGCAGTATTTT
CASSLGQGADTQYF
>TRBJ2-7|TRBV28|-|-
TGTGCCAGCAGCTCTACCGCGGCGACCTACGAGCAGTACTTC
CASSSTAATYEQYF
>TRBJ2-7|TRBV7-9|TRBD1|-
TGTGCCAGCAGCTCCCAGGACAGGGGGCTGAGGGGCGAGCAGTACTTC
CASSSQDRGLRGEQYF
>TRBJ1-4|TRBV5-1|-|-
TGCGCCAGCAGCGATCCAATCACAGGAAGGAACGAAAAACTGTTTTTT
CASSDPITGRNEKLFF
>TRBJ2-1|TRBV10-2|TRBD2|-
TGCGCCAGCAGTACTCCAGCGGGGGGGTACCCCTACAATGAGCAGTTCTTC
CASSTPAGGYPYNEQFF
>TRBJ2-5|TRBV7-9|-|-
TGTGCCAGCAGCTTCATGGAGGGGGGGCAAGAGACCCAGTACTTC
CASSFMEGGQETQYF
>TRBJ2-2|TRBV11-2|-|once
TGTGCCAGCAGCGACCCCTTCAGGGTAGCGGTAAACACCGGGGAGCTGTTTTTT
CASSDPFRVAVNTGELFF
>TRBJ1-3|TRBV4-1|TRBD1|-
TGCGCCAGCGGACAGGGCAGGTCTGGAAACACCATATATTTT
CASGQGRSGNTIYF
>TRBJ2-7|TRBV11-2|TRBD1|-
TGTGCCAGCAGCCTCTACCGGGACAGCTACGAGCAGTACTTC
CASSLYRDSYEQYF
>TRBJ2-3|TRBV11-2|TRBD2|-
TGTGCCAGCAGCTTAGCAGCGGGGATCACAGATACGCAGTATTTT
CASSLAAGITDTQYF
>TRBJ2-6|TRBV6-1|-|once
TGTGCCAGCAGTGAATATTCAGGGCCGACCTCTGGGGCCAACGTCCTGACTTTC
CASSEYSGPTSGANVLTF
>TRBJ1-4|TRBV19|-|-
TGTGCCAGTAGTTGGGGGGCAACTAATGAAAAACTGTTTTTT
CASSWGATNEKLFF
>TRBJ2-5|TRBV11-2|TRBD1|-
TGTGCCAGCAGCTTAGGTCTTGTGACAGGGGTGAAAGAGACCCAGTACTTC
CASSLGLVTGVKETQYF
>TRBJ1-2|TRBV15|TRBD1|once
TGTGCCACCAGCAGAGAGCGGCCAGGACAGGTGAATAACTATGGCTACACCTTC
CATSRERPGQVNNYGYTF
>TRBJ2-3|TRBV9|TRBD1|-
TGTGCCAGCAGCGTAGGGACAGGCTCCACAGATACGCAGTATTTT
CASSVGTGSTDTQYF
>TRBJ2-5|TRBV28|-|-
TGTGCCAGCAGCAGGCTGGACCAAGAGACCCAGTACTTC
CASSRLDQETQYF
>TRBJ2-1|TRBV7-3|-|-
TGTGCCAGCAGTCCACGGGACTTTAAGCAGTTCTTC
CASSPRDFKQFF
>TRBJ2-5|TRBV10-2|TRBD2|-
TGCGCCAGCAGTGAGCTAGCGGGGGTCGGGGAGACCCAGTACTTC
CASSELAGVGETQYF
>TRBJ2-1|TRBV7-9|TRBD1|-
TGTGCCAGCAGCCACCGGGACAGGGGCGACAATGAGCAGTTCTTC
CASSHRDRGDNEQFF
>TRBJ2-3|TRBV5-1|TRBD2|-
TGCGCCAGCAGCTTGACCGAGCGGGGGGTGACAGATACGCAGTATTTT
CASSLTERGVTDTQYF
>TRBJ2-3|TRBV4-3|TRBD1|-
TGCGCCAGCAGCCAAGATCGAGTCCAGGGGGTAGATGCAGATACGCAGTATTTT
CASSQDRVQGVDADTQYF
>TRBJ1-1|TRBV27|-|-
TGTGCCAGCAGTTTTTGGGGAGTGACGAACACTGAAGCTTTCTTT
CASSFWGVTNTEAFF
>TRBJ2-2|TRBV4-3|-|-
TGCGCCAGCAGCCAAGAAACGAGCGGAGACACCGGGGAGCTGTTTTTT
CASSQETSGDTGELFF
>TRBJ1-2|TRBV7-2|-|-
TGTGCCAGCACCCAGCCGGACATAAGAAAGGCAAGTTATGGCTACACCTTC
CASTQPDIRKASYGYTF
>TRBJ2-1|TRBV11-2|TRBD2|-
TGTGCCAGCAGCCAACTAGCGGAAGGCATCTATGAGCAGTTCTTC
CASSQLAEGIYEQFF
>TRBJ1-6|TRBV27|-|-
TGTGCCACCACCGGGGGCTCCTATAATTCACCCCTCCACTTT
CATTGGSYNSPLHF
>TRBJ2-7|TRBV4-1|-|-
TGCGCCAGCAGCCAAGCAGGGAGGTACGAGCAGTACTTC
CASSQAGRYEQYF
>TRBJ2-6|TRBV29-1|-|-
TGCAGCGTTGACCACGACAGATTTCGCTCTGGGGCCAACGTCCTGACTTTC
CSVDHDRFRSGANVLTF
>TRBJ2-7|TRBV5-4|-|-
TGTGCCAGCAGCTTGGCCGCGGGCCACGAGCAGTACTTC
CASSLAAGHEQYF
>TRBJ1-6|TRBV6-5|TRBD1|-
TGTGCCAGCAGTTGGGAACAGGGGCTCCAGGCGCCCCTCCACTTT
CASSWEQGLQAPLHF
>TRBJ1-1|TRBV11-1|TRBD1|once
TGTGCCAGCAGTCGCGACAGGGGTGATCTGTTGAACACTGAAGCTTTCTTT
CASSRDRGDLLNTEAFF
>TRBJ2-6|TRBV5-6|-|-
TGTGCCAGCAGCTTTTTGTATTCTGGGGCCAACGTCCTGACTTTC
CASSFLYSGANVLTF
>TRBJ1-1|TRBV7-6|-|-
TGTGCCAGCAGCCCAGCAACGGGGGGCACTGAAGCTTTCTTT
CASSPATGGTEAFF
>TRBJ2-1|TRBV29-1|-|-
TGCAGCGTTGAAGATCCAAGGACGGGAGAGAGCTCCTACAATGAGCAGTTCTTC
CSVEDPRTGESSYNEQFF
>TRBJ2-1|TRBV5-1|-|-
TGCGCCAGCAGCTTAACAACAGGTTCCTACAATGAGCAGTTCTTC
CASSLTTGSYNEQFF
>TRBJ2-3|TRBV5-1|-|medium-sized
TGCGCCAGCAGCTCGCACGGTTGGTCGCTACTAGAAGGGAGCACAGATACGCAGTATTTT
CASSSHGWSLLEGSTDTQYF
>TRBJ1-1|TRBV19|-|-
TGTGCCAGTAGTCCCACAGGGACCACTGAAGCTTTCTTT
CASSPTGTTEAFF
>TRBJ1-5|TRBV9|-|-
TGTGCCAGCGGGGGAGGTGACAATCAGCCCCAGCATTTT
CASGGGDNQPQHF
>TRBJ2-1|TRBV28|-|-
TGTGCCAGCAGTTCTCGGGTGAGCCCGTCCTACAATGAGCAGTTCTTC
CASSSRVSPSYNEQFF
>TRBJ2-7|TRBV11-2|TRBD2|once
TGTGCCAGCAGCTGGACTAGCGCCCACGAGCAGTACTTC
CASSWTSAHEQYF
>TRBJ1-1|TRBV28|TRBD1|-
TGTGCCAGCAGGAACAGGGGGACAAACACTGAAGCTTTCTTT
CASRNRGTNTEAFF
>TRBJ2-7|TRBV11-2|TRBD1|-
TGTGCCAGCAGCTGGACAGGGGCCTACGAGCAGTACTTC
CASSWTGAYEQYF
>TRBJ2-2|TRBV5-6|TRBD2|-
TGTGCCAGCAGCTTGCGGACTAGCGACACCGGGGAGCTGTTTTTT
CASSLRTSDTGELFF
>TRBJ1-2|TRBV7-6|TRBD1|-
TGTGCCAGCAGCCCCGACAGGGCGGGTTATGGTGGCTACACCTTC
CASSPDRAGYGGYTF
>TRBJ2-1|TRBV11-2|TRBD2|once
TGTGCCAGCAGCATAGGCCGTTCTAGCGGGCCCTCCTACAATGAGCAGTTCTTC
CASSIGRSSGPSYNEQFF
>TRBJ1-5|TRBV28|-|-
TGTGCCAGCAGTCTCGGAACAGAACGTGTCTCTCCCCGGGGACAGCCCCAGCATTTT
CASSLGTERVSPRGQPQHF
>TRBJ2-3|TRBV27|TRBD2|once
TGTGCCAGCAGTTTAAGCGGGGGCGCTAGCACAGATACGCAGTATTTT
CASSLSGGASTDTQYF
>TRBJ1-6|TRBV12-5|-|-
TGTGCTAGTGGCCCCGACAGAGTTCGTTCACCCCTCCACTTT
CASGPDRVRSPLHF
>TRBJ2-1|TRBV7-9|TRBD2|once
TGTGCCAGCAGCTCCAGCGGGGGGGTTAATGAGCAGTTCTTC
CASSSSGGVNEQFF
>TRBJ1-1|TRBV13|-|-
TGTGCCAGCAGTGACGGGAATTCGAACACTGAAGCTTTCTTT
CASSDGNSNTEAFF
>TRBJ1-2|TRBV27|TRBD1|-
TGTGCCAGCAGTTTATATCAGGGGGCGATCTATGGCTACACCTTC
CASSLYQGAIYGYTF
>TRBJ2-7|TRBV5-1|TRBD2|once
TGCGCCAGCAGCGCGGGACTAGCGGGAGCCTTCTCCTACGAGCAGTACTTC
CASSAGLAGAFSYEQYF